This T cell receptor (beta chain) was retrieved from a study of T cells in Graves' hyperthyroidism and ophthalmopathy. V gave up 6 bases and J gave up 5 bases; unmatched junction bases: 3. CDR1 is MNHNS, CDR2 SASEGT, per germline. CDR3 length equals 12 residues. Used for diagnoses were clinical symptoms, serum thyroxine and TRAb, thyroid ultrasound and orbital computed tomography. Regions amplified from RNA transcripts were the TCR beta CDR3 regions. The TCR CDR3 was amplified in a first-round RT-PCR using the HTBI primer set. TCRdb re-analysed the multiplex PCR reads in MiXCR, keeping a single row per CDR3 protein. The sample holds more than 500,000 distinct CDR3 sequences, approximately 49% seen once.

V is TRBV6-1 and J is TRBJ2-5, with TRBD2 matching over 7 bases. The sequencing sample was made of peripheral blood or thyroid tissue (not recorded which). This TCR was sampled from an adult woman with Graves' disease, either hyperthyroidism or ophthalmopathy (not recorded which). The CDR3 DNA sequence: TGTGCCAGCAGGCGGCGGGAGGAGACCCAGTACTTC. Translation gives CASRRREETQYF.